The entry below gives a single TCR beta chain sequence along with its context. This clone has only one observation. Its binding antigen is unknown. Base qualities are not recorded, but no much larger clone differs from it by a single base. Each collaborating institution followed its own protocols to collect whole blood in K2EDTA tubes. Collaborator samples were shipped for TCRbeta analysis as frozen whole blood, isolated PBMCs, or DNA extracted from either sample type. The immunoSEQ Assay, a bias-controlled multiplex PCR, was used to amplify TCRbeta CDR3 regions from genomic DNA. Per the authors' processing: The number of nucleated cells in each sample was estimated by amplification of reference gene primers within the assay. To quantify the absolute abundance of each unique TCRbeta CDR3 rearrangement, sequence reads were collapsed and filtered. For each sample, productive Simpson clonality was calculated by taking the square root of Simpson's diversity index across productive rearrangements. TCRdb limited this immuneACCESS table to in-frame rearrangements with V and J called. A share of clones is missing; checked studies link under half to unresolved V genes, and the rest is unexplained. The V and J calls and clone size were taken over from that table, and D and trimming were inferred from the DNA. This sample holds around 70,000 clones; around 90% were observed only once. Of the sample, roughly 5% falls within the top ten clones.

Sequences MNHEY (CDR1) and SVGAGI (CDR2) are obtained from the germline V gene. V has 6 bases trimmed and J has 1 base trimmed; junction bases matching no gene number 5. Taken from cysteine to phenylalanine, the CDR3 has 15 residues. Of the read, only the CDR3 DNA is kept; its 45 bases are in frame from base 1. This entry belongs to a study of blood T cell repertoires in COVID-19 (TCRdb year 2020). Some background on the complete study: Samples from collaborators originated in the United States, Italy and Spain and spanned both the acute and convalescent phases of COVID-19. Samples were obtained from the ongoing ImmuneRACE study (first 160 participants) and from roughly 1,300 subjects provided by 6 global collaborators. The repertoires were released in a freely available public database intended as a resource for research on the immune response to SARS-CoV-2. Nearly every sample came with metadata listing a de-identified subject ID, COVID-19 status, age in years and sex. The dataset comprised deeply sampled blood TCRbeta repertoires from subjects exposed to, actively infected with, or recovered from COVID-19. The prospective study material was composed of cDNA or gDNA derived from T cells, B-cell-depleted T cells, or PBMCs. HLA class I and class II types, where available, came from metadata supplied by the sample provider rather than from assay-based typing. On the study overall, not on this receptor specifically: The amount of clinical and demographic metadata varied by source and participant and was provided uncurated.

Recombination linked TRBV6-5 to TRBJ1-5; TRBD1 matches 8 bases in the middle. The sequenced sample was peripheral blood. This sequence originates from a human donor in a cohort sampled during active COVID-19. The nucleotide sequence is given as TGTGCCAGCAGCCCGGACAGGGCAAGCAATCAGCCCCAGCATTTT. Protein translation: CASSPDRASNQPQHF.